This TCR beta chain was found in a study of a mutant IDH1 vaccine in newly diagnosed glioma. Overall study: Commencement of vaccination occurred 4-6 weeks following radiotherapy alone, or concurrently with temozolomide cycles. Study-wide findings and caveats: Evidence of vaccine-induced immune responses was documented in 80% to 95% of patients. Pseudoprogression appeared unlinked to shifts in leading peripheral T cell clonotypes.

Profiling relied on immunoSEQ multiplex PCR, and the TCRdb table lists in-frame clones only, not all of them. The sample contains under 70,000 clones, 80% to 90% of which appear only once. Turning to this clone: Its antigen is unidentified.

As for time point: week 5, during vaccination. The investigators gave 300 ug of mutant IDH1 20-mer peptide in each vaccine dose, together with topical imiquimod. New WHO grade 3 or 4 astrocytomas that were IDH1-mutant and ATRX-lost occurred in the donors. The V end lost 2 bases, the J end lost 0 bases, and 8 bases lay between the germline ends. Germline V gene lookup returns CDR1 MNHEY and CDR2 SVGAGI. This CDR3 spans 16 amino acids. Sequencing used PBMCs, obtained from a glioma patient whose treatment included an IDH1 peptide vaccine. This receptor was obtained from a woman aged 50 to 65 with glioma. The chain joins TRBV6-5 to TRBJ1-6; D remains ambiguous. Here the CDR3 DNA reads TGTGCCAGCAGTTACGGGCGGAGCTCCTATAATTCACCCCTCCACTTT. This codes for CASSYGRSSYNSPLHF.